This T cell receptor beta chain was retrieved from a study of OX40 agonist ivuxolimab in advanced cancers. Looking at the study overall: Every 2 weeks, patients got intravenous ivuxolimab at one of six dose levels (0.01-10 mg/kg). General study results and limits: Relative to CD4+ cells, CD8+ T cells on average had more expanded clones.

Comments on this clone: Its antigen is not known.

Profiling relied on immunoSEQ multiplex PCR, and the TCRdb table lists in-frame clones only, not all of them. The sample shows about 120,000 clones, around 91% of them seen only once. The CDR3 contains 15 residues. Trimming shortened V by 5 bases and J by 7 bases, and 18 bases separated the two germline ends. CDR1 is SGHVS, CDR2 FNYEAQ, per germline. The specimen comprised CD4+ or CD8+ T cells sorted from blood, sampled in a trial of the OX40 agonist ivuxolimab. This receptor was taken from an adult with an advanced solid tumor such as melanoma, head and neck, liver or kidney cancer. The rearrangement joins TRBV7-6 to TRBJ1-3; D is perhaps TRBD1 (5 bases). CDR3 sequence: CASSPQPDSGNTIYF. As DNA, the CDR3 is TGTGCCAGCAGCCCACAACCCGACAGCGGGAACACCATATATTTT.